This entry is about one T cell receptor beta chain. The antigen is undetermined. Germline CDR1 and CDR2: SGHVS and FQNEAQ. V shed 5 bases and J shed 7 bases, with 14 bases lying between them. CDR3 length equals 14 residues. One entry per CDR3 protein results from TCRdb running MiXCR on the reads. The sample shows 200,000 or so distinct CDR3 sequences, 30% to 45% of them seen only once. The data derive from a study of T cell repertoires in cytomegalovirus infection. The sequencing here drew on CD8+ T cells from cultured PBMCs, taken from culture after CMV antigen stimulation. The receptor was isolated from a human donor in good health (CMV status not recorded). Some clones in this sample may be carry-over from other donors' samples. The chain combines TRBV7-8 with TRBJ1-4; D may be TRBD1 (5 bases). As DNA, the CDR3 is TGTGCCAGCAGCCCCGCGGGGCGAGGTGAAAAACTGTTTTTT. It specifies CASSPAGRGEKLFF.